Included here is one T cell receptor beta chain sequence, with context. The CDR3 loop spans 14 amino acids. Losses at the gene ends were 4 bases for V and 3 bases for J; bases not matched to a gene: 5. Germline V CDR1 and CDR2: SGHDN, FVKESK. The entry originates in a study of blood T cell repertoires in COVID-19. As for the study in general: PBMCs, B-cell-depleted T cells, or T cells provided the cDNA or gDNA that made up the material.

As processed by the authors: Reference gene primer amplification in the assay estimated nucleated cell counts. Method: immunoSEQ multiplex PCR; TCRdb's copy keeps in-frame clones and lacks some. V and J calls and clone size are copied from that table; D and trimming were computed from the DNA. The table shows approximately 200,000 clones, with 65% to 90% occurring only once. The specimen was peripheral blood. The chain couples TRBV14 to TRBJ1-2, with 7 bases matching TRBD1. The TCR sequence derives from a human donor in a cohort sampled during active COVID-19. CDR3: CASSPSDRYYGYTF. CDR3 nucleotides: TGTGCCAGCAGCCCCTCGGACAGGTACTATGGCTACACCTTC.